The text below deals with one TCR beta chain. Its antigen is not known. The data are from a study of graft-versus-host responses after intestinal transplantation. In the study overall: Isolated intestinal, liver-intestinal, or multivisceral transplants were what recipients had. Tacrolimus plus steroids were given to all recipients for roughly three years, preceded by anti-thymocyte globulin induction.

The protocol was immunoSEQ multiplex PCR, while the TCRdb copy is restricted to in-frame clones and leaves out a portion. The sample carries about 9,500 clones, roughly 88% recorded once. The ends were cut back, 0 bases at V and 0 bases at J, with 8 bases in the middle. Germline CDR1 and CDR2: LGHNA and YNFKEQ. CDR3 length: 16 residues. Points from the study as a whole: The authors found GvH clones in recipient marrow, some appearing first in ileum or blood. The study found high graft-versus-host to host-versus-graft clonal ratios in allografts of patients with graft-donor T cell macrochimerism.

This TCR was recovered from a human patient who received an intestinal transplant, so some T cells may come from the graft donor. Sequenced material: PBMCs, taken 230 to 250 days after intestinal transplant. The chain uses TRBV4-2 and TRBJ1-4; D gene unclear. CDR3: CASSQDPMTTNEKLFF. DNA for the CDR3: TGTGCCAGCAGCCAAGATCCCATGACAACTAATGAAAAACTGTTTTTT.